The 22 T cell receptor beta chains presented below share a single source sample, sequenced in a study of identical twins. TCRdb reanalysed the 5' RACE reads using MiXCR and keeps one entry per CDR3 protein. The sample holds around 570,000 distinct CDR3 sequences; around 9.6% are singletons and the top ten take 2.5% to 3.5%. This sample was shared with a second study, whose subject was yellow fever vaccine responses in identical twins.

The sequencing sample was made of PBMCs. These receptors were taken from a woman between 18 and 30 years old in good health.

This chain connects TRBV20-1 to TRBJ2-2; D unclear. Germline V gene data show CDR1 as DFQATT and CDR2 as SNEGSKA (reference sequence). The CDR3 extends over 11 amino acids. Trimming took off 4 bases at V and 1 base at J, with 1 base between the two ends. CDR3 residues: CSAKNTGELFF. CDR3 DNA: TGCAGTGCTAAGAACACCGGGGAGCTGTTTTTT.

V and J are TRBV4-2 and TRBJ2-7; TRBD2 aligns across 8 bases. V lost 4 bases, J lost 6 bases, and 8 bases stayed unmatched. This CDR3 comprises 14 residues. Germline CDR1 LGHNA, CDR2 YNFKEQ. The CDR3 DNA sequence: TGTGCCAGCAGCCGGGGGCGGGAGGCCACCGAGCAGTACTTC. This translates into CASSRGREATEQYF.

This clonotype was counted many times. V is TRBV12-3 or TRBV12-4 and J is TRBJ2-2; D call uncertain. The CDR3 sequence is 13 residues long. With 3 bases removed from V and 0 bases from J, the gap between germline ends came to 2 bases. The chain's CDR3 is CASSFPNTGELFF. CDR3 nucleotide sequence: TGTGCCAGCAGTTTCCCGAACACCGGGGAGCTGTTTTTT.

In its sample, this clonotype was seen many times. The chain has TRBV29-1 and TRBJ2-1; 8 bases line up with TRBD2. Germline loops: CDR1 SQVTM, CDR2 ANQGSEA. V was clipped by 3 bases and J by 6 bases; unmatched bases: 7. The CDR3 contains 14 residues. The chain's CDR3 is CSVEGREGLNEQFF. The CDR3 DNA is TGCAGCGTTGAGGGCCGGGAGGGGCTCAATGAGCAGTTCTTC.

This clonotype was counted only a few times. The chain combines TRBV18 with TRBJ2-1; 8 positions match TRBD1. V lost 2 bases, J lost 4 bases, and 7 bases stayed unmatched. The V gene's germline CDR1 is KGHSH and CDR2 LQKENI. CDR3 size: 16 residues. CDR3 DNA sequence: TGTGCCAGCTCACCAGCGACAGGGGCATCTTACAATGAGCAGTTCTTC. Translated: CASSPATGASYNEQFF.

This clonotype has a handful of counts. The J gene is TRBJ2-1, the V gene TRBV6-1, with unresolved D. V was cut by 3 bases and J by 2 bases, with 11 bases left in between. This CDR3 comprises 15 residues. Germline V lookup: CDR1 MNHNS, CDR2 SASEGT. Written as DNA, the CDR3 is TGTGCCAGCAGTGAGGGCGTTAATGCCTACAATGAGCAGTTCTTC. As protein: CASSEGVNAYNEQFF.

The V and J genes are TRBV7-9 and TRBJ2-7; D unclear. CDR1 SEHNR and CDR2 FQNEAQ come from the germline V gene (reference sequence). There are 14 residues in the CDR3. Trimming cost V 7 bases and J 2 bases, with 15 bases left between them. The CDR3: CASILDQYAYEQYF. Written as DNA, the CDR3 is TGTGCCAGCATCCTAGATCAGTACGCCTACGAGCAGTACTTC.

CDR3 nucleotides: TGTGCCAGCAGCCGCGGAATGGGACTAGCGGGACGCAATGAGCAGTTCTTC. This translates into CASSRGMGLAGRNEQFF. The chain combines TRBV4-2 with TRBJ2-1; TRBD2 aligns across 13 bases. This CDR3 contains 17 residues. Germline loops: CDR1 LGHNA, CDR2 YNFKEQ. V lost 4 bases and J lost 6; bases outside the gene matches: 9.

The chain employs TRBV5-1 and TRBJ2-1, with D tentatively TRBD1 or TRBD2 (5 bases each). The V and J ends lost 4 bases and 5 bases respectively, with 13 bases between them. The CDR3 has 14 amino acids. Germline CDR1 SGHRS, CDR2 YFSETQ. CDR3: CASSAGTVDNEQFF. For the CDR3, the DNA is TGCGCCAGCAGCGCAGGGACGGTGGACAATGAGCAGTTCTTC.

This chain joins TRBV7-6 and TRBJ2-5; perhaps TRBD2 as D (6 bases). V was pared by 0 bases and J by 2 bases, with 10 bases between. CDR1 is SGHVS and CDR2 is FNYEAQ in the germline V gene. The CDR3 runs to 15 residues. The CDR3 bases are TGTGCCAGCAGCTTAGCAGCGGGTTGGCAAGAGACCCAGTACTTC. It yields the protein CASSLAAGWQETQYF.

This clonotype was counted many times. The chain has TRBV12-3 or TRBV12-4 and TRBJ1-2, with D uncertain. V lost 7 bases and J 2 bases, leaving 23 bases between the germline ends. This CDR3 comprises 17 residues. CDR3 protein: CASTTRGSSMENYGYTF. CDR3 DNA: TGTGCCAGCACGACCCGCGGGTCGTCAATGGAGAACTATGGCTACACCTTC.

This clonotype was detected a few times. This chain joins TRBV3-1 and TRBJ2-1; possible D gene TRBD1, 6 bases. The V gene lost 1 base and the J gene lost 8 bases, with 9 bases spanning the gap. In germline, CDR1 is LGHDT, CDR2 YNNKEL (reference sequence). The CDR3 totals 13 residues. CDR3 residues: CASSQGTVDEQFF. The CDR3 DNA reads TGTGCCAGCAGCCAAGGGACAGTCGATGAGCAGTTCTTC.

This clonotype was picked up a small number of times. The rearrangement joins TRBV6-2 or TRBV6-3 to TRBJ2-3; weak D call: TRBD2 (6 bases). The CDR3 runs to 14 residues. V lost 5 bases and J 4 bases, leaving 13 bases between the germline ends. CDR1 is MNHEY, CDR2 SVGEGT, per germline. The CDR3 here is CASSPIWDSDTQYF. The CDR3 DNA reads TGTGCCAGCAGTCCAATCTGGGACTCAGATACGCAGTATTTT.

This clonotype has a count of ten or more. This sequence joins TRBV27 and TRBJ2-5; perhaps TRBD2 as D (6 bases). Per germline, CDR1 MNHEY and CDR2 SMNVEV (reference sequence). V lost 5 bases to trimming and J lost 3 bases, with 10 bases between them. The CDR3 has 13 amino acids. CDR3 in amino acids: CASSGDLEETQYF. The CDR3 nucleotides are TGTGCCAGCAGTGGGGACTTAGAAGAGACCCAGTACTTC.

The table lists this clonotype with many counts. The rearrangement links TRBV28 to TRBJ2-7; D unresolved. Trimming shortened V by 7 bases and J by 2 bases, and 12 bases separated the two germline ends. The CDR3 totals 13 residues. CDR1 is MDHEN and CDR2 is SYDVKM in the germline V gene. The CDR3: CASTTGPTYEQYF. The CDR3 coding sequence is TGTGCCAGCACCACCGGGCCCACCTACGAGCAGTACTTC.

This clonotype was seen ten or more times. This sequence joins TRBV5-5 and TRBJ2-3, with D tentatively TRBD1 (6 bases). Per the germline V gene, CDR1 is SGHKS and CDR2 is YYEKEE (reference sequence). This CDR3 is built from 15 residues. The germline V and J ends were trimmed by 5 bases and 2 bases, with 15 bases remaining between them. For the CDR3, the DNA is TGTGCCAGCAGACCACAGGGTGGTTACACAGATACGCAGTATTTT. It encodes CASRPQGGYTDTQYF.

This clonotype was counted between two and nine times. This rearrangement joins TRBV6-2 or TRBV6-3 to TRBJ2-1; 16 nucleotides line up with TRBD2. Looked up from germline, CDR1 is MNHEY and CDR2 is SVGEGT. The V segment lost 5 bases and the J segment 6 bases; nucleotides outside the gene matches: 7. The CDR3 is 17 amino acids. The chain's CDR3 is CASSHPGLAGGINEQFF. Here the CDR3 DNA reads TGTGCCAGCAGTCATCCGGGACTAGCGGGAGGGATCAATGAGCAGTTCTTC.

The chain couples TRBV14 to TRBJ1-3; D gene uncertain. CDR1 is SGHDN and CDR2 is FVKESK in the germline V gene. With 3 bases removed from V and 3 bases from J, the gap between germline ends came to 9 bases. The CDR3 has 14 residues. The CDR3 here is CASSHTSIGNTIYF. The CDR3 DNA is TGTGCCAGCAGCCACACGTCCATTGGAAACACCATATATTTT.

This clonotype has more than one count but fewer than ten. The chain employs TRBV7-9 and TRBJ2-7, with 11 bases that match TRBD2. CDR1 is SEHNR and CDR2 is FQNEAQ in the germline V gene (reference sequence). J lost 2 bases, V lost 1 base, and 4 bases had no gene match. CDR3 length: 16 amino acids. CDR3 amino acids: CASSLDASGGPYEQYF. The CDR3 DNA sequence: TGTGCCAGCAGCTTAGATGCTAGCGGGGGGCCCTACGAGCAGTACTTC. The variable domain in full, completed from reference TRBV7-9 and TRBJ2-7, reads DTGVSQNPRHKITKRGQNVTFRCDPISEHNRLYWYRQTLGQGPEFLTYFQNEAQLEKSRLLSDRFSAERPKGSFSTLEIQRTEQGDSAMYLCASSLDASGGPYEQYFGPGTRLTVT.

In its sample, this clonotype was seen a few times. At one end the junction does not follow the germline gene, possibly because of a read error. The J gene is TRBJ2-7, the V gene TRBV30, with 9 bases lining up with TRBD1. CDR1 is GTSNPN and CDR2 is SVGIG in the germline V gene (reference sequence). The CDR3 covers 14 residues. The CDR3, as DNA: TGTGCCTGGAACCCCGGGACAGGGTCCTTCGAGCAGTACTTC. This translates into CAWNPGTGSFEQYF.

This clonotype was detected ten times or more. This chain's CDR3 is CSASEETQYF. DNA for the CDR3: TGCAGTGCTAGCGAAGAGACCCAGTACTTC. The chain uses TRBV20-1 and TRBJ2-5; D uncertain. The CDR3 loop spans 10 amino acids. Germline lookup yields CDR1 DFQATT and CDR2 SNEGSKA (reference sequence). The V end lost 3 bases, the J end lost 3 bases, and 2 bases lay between the germline ends.

This clonotype showed up many times. This chain links TRBV6-5 with TRBJ2-1; possibly TRBD1 for D (6 bases). CDR1 is MNHEY, CDR2 SVGAGI, per germline. The CDR3 spans 15 residues. V gave up 4 bases and J gave up 3 bases, with 13 bases separating them. The CDR3 reads CASSLAGTNYNEQFF. The CDR3 DNA is TGTGCCAGCAGTTTAGCCGGGACAAACTACAATGAGCAGTTCTTC.